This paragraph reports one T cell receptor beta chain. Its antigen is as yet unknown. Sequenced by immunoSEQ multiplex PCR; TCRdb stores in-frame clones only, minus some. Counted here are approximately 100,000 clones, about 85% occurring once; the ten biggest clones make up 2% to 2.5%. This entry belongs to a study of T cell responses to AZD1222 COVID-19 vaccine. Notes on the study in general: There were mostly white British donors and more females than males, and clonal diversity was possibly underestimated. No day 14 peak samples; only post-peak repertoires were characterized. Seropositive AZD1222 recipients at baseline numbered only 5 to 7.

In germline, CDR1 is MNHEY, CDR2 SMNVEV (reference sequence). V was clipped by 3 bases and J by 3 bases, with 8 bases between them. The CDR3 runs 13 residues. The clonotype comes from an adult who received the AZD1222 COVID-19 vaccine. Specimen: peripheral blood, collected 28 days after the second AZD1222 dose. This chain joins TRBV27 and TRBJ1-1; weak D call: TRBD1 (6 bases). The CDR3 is CASSFRTDTEAFF. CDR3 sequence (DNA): TGTGCCAGCAGTTTCCGGACAGACACTGAAGCTTTCTTT.